One T cell receptor beta chain is described in this entry. The data were obtained in a study of blood T cell repertoires in COVID-19. The overall study: The United States, Italy and Spain supplied acute and convalescent COVID-19 samples. PBMCs, B-cell-depleted T cells, or T cells provided the cDNA or gDNA that made up the material.

Germline values: CDR1 LNHDA, CDR2 SQIVND (reference sequence). V lost 5 bases to trimming and J lost 8 bases, with 15 bases between them. The CDR3 consists of 14 residues. Original processing notes: Amplification of reference gene primers provided the estimated nucleated cell counts. TCRdb's copy holds only in-frame clones and misses some; the assay was immunoSEQ multiplex PCR. D and trimming were read from the DNA, whereas the V and J calls and clone size are those reported in that table. The table has about 400,000 clones, more than 75% seen once. J is TRBJ2-2 and V is TRBV19; weak D call: TRBD1 (6 bases). The sequencing input was peripheral blood. The sequence derives from a human donor in a cohort sampled during active COVID-19. In DNA form, the CDR3 reads TGTGCCAGTAGTGTAACAGGGCTTAAGGGGGAGCTGTTTTTT. This sequence encodes CASSVTGLKGELFF.